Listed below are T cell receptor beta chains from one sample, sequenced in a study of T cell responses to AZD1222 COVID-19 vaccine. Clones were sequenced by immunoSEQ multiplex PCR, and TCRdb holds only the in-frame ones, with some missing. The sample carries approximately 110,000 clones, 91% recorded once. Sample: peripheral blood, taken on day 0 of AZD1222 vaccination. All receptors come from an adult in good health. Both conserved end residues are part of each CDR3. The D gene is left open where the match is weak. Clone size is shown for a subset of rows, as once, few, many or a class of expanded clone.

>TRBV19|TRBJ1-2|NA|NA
CASSAVTSGGYTF
TGTGCCAGTAGCGCCGTTACGTCAGGTGGCTACACCTTC
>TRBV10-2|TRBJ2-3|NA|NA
CASSEHGGTYADTQYF
TGCGCCAGCAGTGAGCACGGGGGCACCTATGCAGATACGCAGTATTTT
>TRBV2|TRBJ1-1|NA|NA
CASSEPARSSTEAFF
TGTGCCAGCAGTGAACCAGCGAGGAGTAGCACTGAAGCTTTCTTT
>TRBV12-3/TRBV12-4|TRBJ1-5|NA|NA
CASSARNQPQHF
TGTGCCAGCAGTGCACGAAATCAGCCCCAGCATTTT
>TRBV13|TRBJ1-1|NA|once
CASALGRERVNTEAFF
TGTGCCAGCGCCCTAGGGCGGGAGAGGGTGAACACTGAAGCTTTCTTT
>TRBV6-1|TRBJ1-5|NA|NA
CASSEGRDQPQHF
TGTGCCAGCAGTGAAGGTAGGGATCAGCCCCAGCATTTT
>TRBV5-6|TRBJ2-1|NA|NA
CASSRYYNEQFF
TGTGCCAGCAGCCGGTACTACAATGAGCAGTTCTTC
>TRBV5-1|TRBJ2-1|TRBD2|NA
CASSLGLAGGVGEQFF
TGCGCCAGCAGCCTGGGACTAGCGGGAGGGGTCGGTGAGCAGTTCTTC
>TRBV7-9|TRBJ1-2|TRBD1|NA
CAIDRGRSYTF
TGTGCCATAGACAGGGGGCGGAGCTACACCTTC
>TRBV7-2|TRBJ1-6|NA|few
CASSPGARSPLHF
TGTGCCAGCAGCCCCGGTGCGCGATCACCCCTCCACTTT
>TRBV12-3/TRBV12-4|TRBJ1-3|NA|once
CASSPQGNTIYF
TGTGCCAGCAGTCCACAGGGAAACACCATATATTTT
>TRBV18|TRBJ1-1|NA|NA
CASSPPSVNTEAFF
TGTGCCAGCTCACCACCATCAGTGAACACTGAAGCTTTCTTT
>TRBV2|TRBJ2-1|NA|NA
CASSEQPGLANEQFF
TGTGCCAGCAGTGAGCAACCAGGACTGGCCAATGAGCAGTTCTTC
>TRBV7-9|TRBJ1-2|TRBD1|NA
CASSLMTGYGYTF
TGTGCCAGCAGCTTAATGACAGGGTATGGCTACACCTTC
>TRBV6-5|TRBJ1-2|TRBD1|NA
CASSGQGTRGYTF
TGTGCCAGCAGCGGACAGGGAACTCGTGGCTACACCTTC
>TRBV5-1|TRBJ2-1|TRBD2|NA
CASSLGLAGNNEQFF
TGCGCCAGCAGCTTGGGACTAGCGGGGAACAATGAGCAGTTCTTC
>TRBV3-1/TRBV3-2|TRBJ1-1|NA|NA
CASSQSGRAKRPNTEAFF
TGTGCCAGCAGCCAATCTGGGAGGGCAAAAAGGCCGAACACTGAAGCTTTCTTT
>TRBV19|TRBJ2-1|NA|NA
CASTSLEVFYNEQFF
TGTGCCAGTACATCGCTAGAAGTTTTTTACAATGAGCAGTTCTTC
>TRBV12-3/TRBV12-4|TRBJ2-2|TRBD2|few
CASKLAYTGELFF
TGTGCCAGCAAACTAGCGTACACCGGGGAGCTGTTTTTT
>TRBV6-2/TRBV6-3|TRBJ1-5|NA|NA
CASSYDFGGLSGQPQHF
TGTGCCAGCAGTTACGACTTCGGGGGCCTTAGCGGTCAGCCCCAGCATTTT
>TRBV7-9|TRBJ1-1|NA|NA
CASSLGANLNTEAFF
TGTGCCAGCAGCTTAGGTGCGAATTTGAACACTGAAGCTTTCTTT
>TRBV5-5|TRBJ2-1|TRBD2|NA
CASSSGLAVSYNEQFF
TGTGCCAGCAGCTCGGGACTAGCGGTTTCCTACAATGAGCAGTTCTTC
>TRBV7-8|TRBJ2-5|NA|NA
CASSTRTNQETQYF
TGTGCCAGCAGCACTCGGACTAACCAAGAGACCCAGTACTTC
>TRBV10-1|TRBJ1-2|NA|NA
CASRFGAGNGGYTF
TGCGCCAGCAGATTTGGGGCAGGGAACGGTGGCTACACCTTC
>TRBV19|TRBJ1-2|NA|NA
CASSDSAGWSQGYTF
TGTGCCAGTAGTGATTCGGCAGGGTGGTCTCAGGGCTACACCTTC